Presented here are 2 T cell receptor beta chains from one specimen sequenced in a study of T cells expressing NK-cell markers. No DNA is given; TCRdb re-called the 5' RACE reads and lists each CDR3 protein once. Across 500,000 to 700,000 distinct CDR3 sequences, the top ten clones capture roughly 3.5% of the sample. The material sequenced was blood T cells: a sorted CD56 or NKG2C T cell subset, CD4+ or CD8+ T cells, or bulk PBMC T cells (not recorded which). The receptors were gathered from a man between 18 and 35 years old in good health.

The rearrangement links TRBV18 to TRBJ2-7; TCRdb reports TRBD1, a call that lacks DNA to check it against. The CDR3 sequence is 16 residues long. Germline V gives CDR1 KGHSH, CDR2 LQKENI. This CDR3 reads CASSPPFGTGFYEQYF.

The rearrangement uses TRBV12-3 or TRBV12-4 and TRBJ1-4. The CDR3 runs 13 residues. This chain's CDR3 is CATTGLKGEKLFF.